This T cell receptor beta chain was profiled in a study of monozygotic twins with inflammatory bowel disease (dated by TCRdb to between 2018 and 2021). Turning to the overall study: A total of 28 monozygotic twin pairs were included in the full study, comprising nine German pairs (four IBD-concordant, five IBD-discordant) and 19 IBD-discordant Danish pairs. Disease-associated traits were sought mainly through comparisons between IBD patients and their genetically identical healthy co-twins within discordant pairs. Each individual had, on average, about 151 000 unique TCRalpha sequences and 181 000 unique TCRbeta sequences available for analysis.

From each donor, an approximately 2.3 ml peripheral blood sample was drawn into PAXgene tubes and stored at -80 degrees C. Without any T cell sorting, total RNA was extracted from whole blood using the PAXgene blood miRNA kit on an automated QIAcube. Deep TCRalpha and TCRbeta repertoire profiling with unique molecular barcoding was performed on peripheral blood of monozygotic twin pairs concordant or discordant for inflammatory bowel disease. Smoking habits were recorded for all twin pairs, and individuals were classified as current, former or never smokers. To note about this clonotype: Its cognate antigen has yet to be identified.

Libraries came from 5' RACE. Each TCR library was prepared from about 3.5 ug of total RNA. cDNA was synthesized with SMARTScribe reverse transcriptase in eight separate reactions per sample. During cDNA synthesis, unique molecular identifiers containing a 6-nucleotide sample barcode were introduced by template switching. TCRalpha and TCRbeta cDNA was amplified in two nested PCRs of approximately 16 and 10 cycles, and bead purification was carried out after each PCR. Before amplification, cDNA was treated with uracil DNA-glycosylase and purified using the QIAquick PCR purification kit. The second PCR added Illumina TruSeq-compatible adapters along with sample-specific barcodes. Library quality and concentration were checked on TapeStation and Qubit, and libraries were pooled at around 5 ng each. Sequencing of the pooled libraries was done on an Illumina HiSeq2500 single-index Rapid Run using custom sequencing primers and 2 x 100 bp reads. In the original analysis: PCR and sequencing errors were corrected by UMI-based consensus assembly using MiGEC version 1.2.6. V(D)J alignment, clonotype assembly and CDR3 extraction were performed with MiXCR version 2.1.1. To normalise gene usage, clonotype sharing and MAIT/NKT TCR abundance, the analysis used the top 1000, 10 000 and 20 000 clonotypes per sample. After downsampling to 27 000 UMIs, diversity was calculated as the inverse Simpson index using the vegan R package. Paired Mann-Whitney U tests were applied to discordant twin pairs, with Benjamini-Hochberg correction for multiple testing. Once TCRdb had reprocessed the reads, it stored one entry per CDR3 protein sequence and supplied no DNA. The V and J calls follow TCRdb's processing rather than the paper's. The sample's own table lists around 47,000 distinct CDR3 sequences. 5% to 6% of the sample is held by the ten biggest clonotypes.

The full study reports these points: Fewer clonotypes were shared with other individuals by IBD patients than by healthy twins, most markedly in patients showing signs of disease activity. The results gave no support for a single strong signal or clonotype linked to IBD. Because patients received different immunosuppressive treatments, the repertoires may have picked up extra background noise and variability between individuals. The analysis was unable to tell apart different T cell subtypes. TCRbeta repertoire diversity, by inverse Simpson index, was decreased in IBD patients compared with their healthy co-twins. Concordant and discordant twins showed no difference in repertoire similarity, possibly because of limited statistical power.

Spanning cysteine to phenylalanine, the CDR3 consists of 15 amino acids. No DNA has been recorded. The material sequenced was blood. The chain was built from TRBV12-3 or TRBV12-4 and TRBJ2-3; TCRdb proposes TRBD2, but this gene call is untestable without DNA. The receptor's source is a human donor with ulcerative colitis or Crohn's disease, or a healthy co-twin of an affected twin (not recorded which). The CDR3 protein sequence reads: CASSPPSGGAGTQYF.